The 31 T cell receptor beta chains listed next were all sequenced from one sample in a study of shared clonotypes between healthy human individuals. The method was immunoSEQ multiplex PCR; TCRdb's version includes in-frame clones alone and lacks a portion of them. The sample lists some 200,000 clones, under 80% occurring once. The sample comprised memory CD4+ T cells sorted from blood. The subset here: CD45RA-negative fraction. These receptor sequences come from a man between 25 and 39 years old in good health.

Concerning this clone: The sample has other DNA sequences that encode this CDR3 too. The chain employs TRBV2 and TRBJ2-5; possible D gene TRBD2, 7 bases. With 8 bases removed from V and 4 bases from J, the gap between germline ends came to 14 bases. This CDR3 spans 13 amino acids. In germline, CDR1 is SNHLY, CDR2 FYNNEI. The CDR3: CASSGGQAETQYF. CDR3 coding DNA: TGTGCCAGCTCCGGGGGGCAAGCAGAGACCCAGTACTTC.

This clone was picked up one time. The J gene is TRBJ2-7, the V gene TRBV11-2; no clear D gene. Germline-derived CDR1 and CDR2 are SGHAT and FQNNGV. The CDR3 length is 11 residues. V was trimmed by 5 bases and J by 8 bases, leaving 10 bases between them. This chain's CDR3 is CASSMGDQQYF. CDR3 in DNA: TGTGCCAGCAGCATGGGTGATCAGCAGTACTTC.

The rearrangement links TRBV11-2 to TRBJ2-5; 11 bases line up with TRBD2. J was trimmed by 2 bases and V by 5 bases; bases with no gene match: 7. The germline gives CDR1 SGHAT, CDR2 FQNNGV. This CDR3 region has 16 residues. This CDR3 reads CASSVTSGRLQETQYF. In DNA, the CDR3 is TGTGCCAGCAGCGTAACTAGCGGGAGACTTCAAGAGACCCAGTACTTC.

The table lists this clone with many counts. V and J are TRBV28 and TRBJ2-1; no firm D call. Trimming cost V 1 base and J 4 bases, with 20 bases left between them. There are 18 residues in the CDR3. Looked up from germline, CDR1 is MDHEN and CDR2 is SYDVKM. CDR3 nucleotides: TGTGCCAGCAGTTTATTCGCTGAAGGGTTTCACCCTTACAATGAGCAGTTCTTC. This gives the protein CASSLFAEGFHPYNEQFF.

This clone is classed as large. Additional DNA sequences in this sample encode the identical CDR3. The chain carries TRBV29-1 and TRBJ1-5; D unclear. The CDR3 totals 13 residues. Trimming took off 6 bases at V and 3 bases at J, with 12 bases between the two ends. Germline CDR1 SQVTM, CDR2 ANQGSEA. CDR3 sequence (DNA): TGCAGCGTACGTGACAATCACAATCAGCCCCAGCATTTT. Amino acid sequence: CSVRDNHNQPQHF.

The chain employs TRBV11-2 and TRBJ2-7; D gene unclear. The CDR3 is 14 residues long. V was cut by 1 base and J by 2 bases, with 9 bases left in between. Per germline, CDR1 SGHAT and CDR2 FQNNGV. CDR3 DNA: TGTGCCAGCAGCTTAGCAGGCGTGACCTACGAGCAGTACTTC. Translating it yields CASSLAGVTYEQYF.

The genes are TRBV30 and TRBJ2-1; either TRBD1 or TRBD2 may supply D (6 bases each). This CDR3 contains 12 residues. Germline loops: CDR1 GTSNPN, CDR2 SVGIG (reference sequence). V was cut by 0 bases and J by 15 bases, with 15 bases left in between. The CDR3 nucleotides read TGTGCCTGGAGTGTAGAGGGGGAGGTGATGTTCTTC. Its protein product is CAWSVEGEVMFF.

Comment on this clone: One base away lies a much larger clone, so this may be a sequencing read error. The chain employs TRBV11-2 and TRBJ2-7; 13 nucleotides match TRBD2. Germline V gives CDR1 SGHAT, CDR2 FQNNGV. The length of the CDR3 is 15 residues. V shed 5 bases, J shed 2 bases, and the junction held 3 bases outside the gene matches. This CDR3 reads CASSRGTSGTYEQYF. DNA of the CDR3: TGTGCCAGCAGCAGAGGGACTAGCGGGACCTACGAGCAGTACTTC.

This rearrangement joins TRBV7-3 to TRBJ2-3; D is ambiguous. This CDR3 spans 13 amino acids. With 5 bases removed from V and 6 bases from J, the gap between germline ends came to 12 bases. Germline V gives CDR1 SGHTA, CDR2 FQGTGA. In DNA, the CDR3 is TGTGCCAGCAGCCCCCGTAGAATGGATACGCAGTATTTT. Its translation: CASSPRRMDTQYF.

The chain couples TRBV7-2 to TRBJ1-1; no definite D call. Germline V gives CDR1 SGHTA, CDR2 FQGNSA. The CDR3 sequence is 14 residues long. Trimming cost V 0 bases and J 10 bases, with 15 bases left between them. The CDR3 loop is CASSLAVVPVGAFF. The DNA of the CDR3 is TGTGCCAGCAGCTTAGCGGTTGTCCCGGTAGGAGCTTTCTTT.

The CDR3 spells CASSSSGGNYGYTF. CDR3 bases: TGTGCCAGCAGCTCATCAGGGGGAAACTATGGCTACACCTTC. The chain has TRBV11-3 and TRBJ1-2, with TRBD1 matching 7 bases. The CDR3 is 14 residues long. V gave up 4 bases and J gave up 2 bases; unmatched junction bases: 4. CDR1 is SGHNT and CDR2 is YENEEA in the germline V gene.

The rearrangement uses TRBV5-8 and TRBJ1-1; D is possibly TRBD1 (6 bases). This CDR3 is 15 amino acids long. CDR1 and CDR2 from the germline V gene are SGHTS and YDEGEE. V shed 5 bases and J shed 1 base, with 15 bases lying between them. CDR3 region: CASRPEQGRNTEAFF. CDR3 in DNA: TGTGCCAGCAGACCCGAACAGGGACGGAACACTGAAGCTTTCTTT.

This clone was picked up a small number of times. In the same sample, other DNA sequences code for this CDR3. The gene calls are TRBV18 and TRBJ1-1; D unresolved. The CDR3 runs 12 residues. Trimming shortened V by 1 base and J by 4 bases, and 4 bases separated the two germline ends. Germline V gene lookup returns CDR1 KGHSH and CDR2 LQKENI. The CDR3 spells CASSPLSTEAFF. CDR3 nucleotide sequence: TGTGCCAGCTCACCACTGAGCACTGAAGCTTTCTTT.

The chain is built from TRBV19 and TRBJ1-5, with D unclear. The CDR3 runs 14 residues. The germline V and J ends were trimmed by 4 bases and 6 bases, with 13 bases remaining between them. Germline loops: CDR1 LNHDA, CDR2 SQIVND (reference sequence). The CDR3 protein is CASSNRGWSQPQHF. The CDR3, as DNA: TGTGCCAGTAGTAACCGGGGATGGAGTCAGCCCCAGCATTTT.

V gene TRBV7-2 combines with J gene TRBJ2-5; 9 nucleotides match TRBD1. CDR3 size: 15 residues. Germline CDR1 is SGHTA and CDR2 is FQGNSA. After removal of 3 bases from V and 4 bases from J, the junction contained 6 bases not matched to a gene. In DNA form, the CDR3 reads TGTGCCAGCAGCTTCGGGACAGGGTATGGAGAGACCCAGTACTTC. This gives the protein CASSFGTGYGETQYF. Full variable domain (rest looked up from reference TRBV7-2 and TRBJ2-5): GAGVSQSPSNKVTEKGKDVELRCDPISGHTALYWYRQSLGQGLEFLIYFQGNSAPDKSGLPSDRFSAERTGGSVSTLTIQRTQQEDSAVYLCASSFGTGYGETQYFGPGTRLLVL.

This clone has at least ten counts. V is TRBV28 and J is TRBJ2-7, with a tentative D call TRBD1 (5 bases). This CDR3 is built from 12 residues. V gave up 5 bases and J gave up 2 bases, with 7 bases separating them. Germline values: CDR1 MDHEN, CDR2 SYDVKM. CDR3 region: CASSGHPYEQYF. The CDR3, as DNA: TGTGCCAGCAGTGGACACCCCTACGAGCAGTACTTC.

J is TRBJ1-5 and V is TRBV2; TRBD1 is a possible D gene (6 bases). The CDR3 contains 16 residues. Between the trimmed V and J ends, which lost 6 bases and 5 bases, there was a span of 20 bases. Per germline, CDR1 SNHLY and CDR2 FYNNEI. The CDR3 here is CASSNRDISLHQPQHF. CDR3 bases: TGTGCCAGCAGCAACCGGGACATCAGCCTTCATCAGCCCCAGCATTTT.

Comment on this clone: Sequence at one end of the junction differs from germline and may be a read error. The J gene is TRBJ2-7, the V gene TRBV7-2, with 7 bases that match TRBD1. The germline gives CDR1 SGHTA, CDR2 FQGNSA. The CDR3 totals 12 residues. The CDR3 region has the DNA TGTGCCAGCAGCTTAGGGACAGGCCTCCCGCACTTC. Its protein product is CASSLGTGLPHF.

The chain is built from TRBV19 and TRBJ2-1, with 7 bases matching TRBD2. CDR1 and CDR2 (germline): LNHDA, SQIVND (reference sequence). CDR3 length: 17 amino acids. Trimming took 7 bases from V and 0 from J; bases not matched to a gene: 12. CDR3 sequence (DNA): TGTGCCAGTAACCAAGCCGGGCTAGCGGCCTCCTACAATGAGCAGTTCTTC. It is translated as CASNQAGLAASYNEQFF.

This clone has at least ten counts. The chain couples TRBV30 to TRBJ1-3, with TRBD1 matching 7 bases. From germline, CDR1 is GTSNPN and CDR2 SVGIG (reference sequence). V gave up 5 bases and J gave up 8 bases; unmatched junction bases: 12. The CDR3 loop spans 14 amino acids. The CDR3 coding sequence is TGTGCCTGGGGGCTGACAGGGATTAAACACACCATATATTTT. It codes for CAWGLTGIKHTIYF.

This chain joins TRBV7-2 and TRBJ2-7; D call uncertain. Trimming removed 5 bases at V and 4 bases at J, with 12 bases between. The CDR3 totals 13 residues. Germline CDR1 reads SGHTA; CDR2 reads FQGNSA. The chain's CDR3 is CASSLGKEYEQYF. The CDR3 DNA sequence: TGTGCCAGCAGCCTAGGGAAGGAGTACGAGCAGTACTTC.

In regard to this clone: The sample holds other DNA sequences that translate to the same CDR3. This CDR3 is CASSPERGRGGYTF. CDR3 nucleotide sequence: TGTGCCAGCAGCCCTGAACGAGGGCGAGGTGGCTACACCTTC. V gene TRBV5-4 combines with J gene TRBJ1-2; D not resolved. The ends were cut back, 4 bases at V and 7 bases at J, with 17 bases in the middle. The CDR3 contains 14 residues. Germline V CDR1 and CDR2: SGHNT, YYREEE (reference sequence). The entire variable domain, with the rest obtained from reference TRBV5-4 and TRBJ1-2, is as follows: ETGVTQSPTHLIKTRGQQVTLRCSSQSGHNTVSWYQQALGQGPQFIFQYYREEENGRGNFPPRFSGLQFPNYSSELNVNALELDDSALYLCASSPERGRGGYTFGSGTRLTVV.

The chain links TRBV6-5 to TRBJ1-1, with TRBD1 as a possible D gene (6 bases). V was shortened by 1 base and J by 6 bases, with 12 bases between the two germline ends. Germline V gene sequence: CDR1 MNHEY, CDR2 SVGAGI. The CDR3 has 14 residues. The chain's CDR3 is CASSYLGGASEAFF. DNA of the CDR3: TGTGCCAGCAGTTACTTGGGGGGCGCTTCTGAAGCTTTCTTT.

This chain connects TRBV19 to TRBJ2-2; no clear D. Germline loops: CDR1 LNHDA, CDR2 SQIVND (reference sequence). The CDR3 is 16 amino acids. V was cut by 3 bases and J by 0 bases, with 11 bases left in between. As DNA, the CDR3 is TGTGCCAGTAGTATGGTCCAGGTAGCGAACACCGGGGAGCTGTTTTTT. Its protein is CASSMVQVANTGELFF.

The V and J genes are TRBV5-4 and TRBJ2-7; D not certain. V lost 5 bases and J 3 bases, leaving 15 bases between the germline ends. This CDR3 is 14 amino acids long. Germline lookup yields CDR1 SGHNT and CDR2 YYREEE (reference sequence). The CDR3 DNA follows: TGTGCCAGCAGGGACCCTAATCGAGACTACGAGCAGTACTTC. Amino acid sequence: CASRDPNRDYEQYF.

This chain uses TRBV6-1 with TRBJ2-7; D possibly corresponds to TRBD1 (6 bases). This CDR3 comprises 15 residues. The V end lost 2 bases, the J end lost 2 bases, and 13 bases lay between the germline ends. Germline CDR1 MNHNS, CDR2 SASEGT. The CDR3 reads CASSEFPGVTYEQYF. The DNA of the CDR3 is TGTGCCAGCAGTGAATTTCCAGGGGTGACCTACGAGCAGTACTTC.

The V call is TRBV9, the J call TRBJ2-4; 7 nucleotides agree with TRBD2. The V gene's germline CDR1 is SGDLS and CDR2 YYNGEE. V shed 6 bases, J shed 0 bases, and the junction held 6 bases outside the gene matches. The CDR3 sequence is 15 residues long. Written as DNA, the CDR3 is TGTGCCAGCAACCCGGGAGGCTTAGCCAAAAACATTCAGTACTTC. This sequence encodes CASNPGGLAKNIQYF. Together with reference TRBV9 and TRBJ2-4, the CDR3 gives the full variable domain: DSGVTQTPKHLITATGQRVTLRCSPRSGDLSVYWYQQSLDQGLQFLIQYYNGEERAKGNILERFSAQQFPDLHSELNLSSLELGDSALYFCASNPGGLAKNIQYFGAGTRLSVL.

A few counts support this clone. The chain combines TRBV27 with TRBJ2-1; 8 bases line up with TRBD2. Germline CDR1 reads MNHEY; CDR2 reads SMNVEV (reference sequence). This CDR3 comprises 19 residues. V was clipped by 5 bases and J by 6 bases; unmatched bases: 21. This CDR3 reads CASSRLTALSGREVNEQFF. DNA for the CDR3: TGTGCCAGCAGTAGACTAACTGCCCTCAGCGGGAGAGAGGTCAATGAGCAGTTCTTC.

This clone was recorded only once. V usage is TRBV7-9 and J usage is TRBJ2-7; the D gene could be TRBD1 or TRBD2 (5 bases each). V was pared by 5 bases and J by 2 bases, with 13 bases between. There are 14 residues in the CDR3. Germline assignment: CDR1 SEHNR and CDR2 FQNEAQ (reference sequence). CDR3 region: CASSPTGRTYEQYF. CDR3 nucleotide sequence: TGTGCCAGCAGCCCCACGGGACGGACCTACGAGCAGTACTTC.

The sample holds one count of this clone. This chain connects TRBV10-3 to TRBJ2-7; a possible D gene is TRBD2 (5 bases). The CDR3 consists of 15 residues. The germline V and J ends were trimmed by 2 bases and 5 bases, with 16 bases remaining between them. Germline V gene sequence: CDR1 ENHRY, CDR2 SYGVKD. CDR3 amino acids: CAISEEGVLGDEQYF. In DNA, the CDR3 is TGTGCCATCAGTGAGGAAGGCGTTTTGGGAGACGAGCAGTACTTC.

The CDR3 DNA follows: TGTGCCAGCAGCTTAACTGGACAGGGGAACAATGAGCAGTTCTTC. Translated: CASSLTGQGNNEQFF. The chain has TRBV7-3 and TRBJ2-1; the match to TRBD1 covers 9 bases. The CDR3 has 15 residues. CDR1 is SGHTA and CDR2 is FQGTGA in the germline V gene. V lost 0 bases and J lost 5; bases outside the gene matches: 2.